The 16 T cell receptor beta chains listed next were all sequenced from one sample in a study of beta chain features in type 1 diabetes. General study points: Type 1 diabetes patients had TCRB CDR3s that were shorter (moderately but significantly so) in all four CD4+ subsets.

Reverse transcription of all isolated RNA meant that expressed TCRB transcripts were sequenced. TCRdb's table, derived via immunoSEQ multiplex PCR, lists solely in-frame clones and lacks some. Of roughly 150,000 clones in the sample, about 63% are singletons; the top ten hold 0.08% to 0.095%. Their target antigens are unknown. Sequenced: naive CD4+ T cells from blood. These receptors all stem from a man aged 25-45 years with type 1 diabetes.

J is TRBJ1-5 and V is TRBV7-2; D not certain. V was pared by 2 bases and J by 1 base, with 9 bases between. The CDR3 extends over 15 amino acids. Germline-derived CDR1 and CDR2 are SGHTA and FQGNSA. The CDR3 is CASSLTGLSNQPQHF. The CDR3 bases are TGTGCCAGCAGCTTAACGGGGTTGAGCAATCAGCCCCAGCATTTT. Looking up the rest from reference TRBV7-2 and TRBJ1-5 gives the full variable domain: GAGVSQSPSNKVTEKGKDVELRCDPISGHTALYWYRQSLGQGLEFLIYFQGNSAPDKSGLPSDRFSAERTGGSVSTLTIQRTQQEDSAVYLCASSLTGLSNQPQHFGDGTRLSIL.

The chain has TRBV9 and TRBJ1-1, with D unclear. The germline V and J ends were trimmed by 0 bases and 1 base, with 7 bases remaining between them. The CDR3 is 14 residues long. Germline lookup yields CDR1 SGDLS and CDR2 YYNGEE. In DNA form, the CDR3 reads TGTGCCAGCAGCGTAGCAAGTCAGAACACTGAAGCTTTCTTT. This codes for CASSVASQNTEAFF.

This clone was found a few times. The rearrangement joins TRBV7-9 to TRBJ1-4, with D perhaps TRBD1 (5 bases). V gave up 3 bases and J gave up 8 bases, with 13 bases separating them. CDR1 and CDR2 from the germline V gene are SEHNR and FQNEAQ (reference sequence). This CDR3 region has 14 residues. Written as DNA, the CDR3 is TGTGCCAGCAGCTTCACAGGACCTAGGGAAAAACTGTTTTTT. It is translated as CASSFTGPREKLFF.

This rearrangement joins TRBV30 to TRBJ2-1; 9 nucleotides agree with TRBD2. This CDR3 is 16 amino acids long. The junction had 5 bases not matched to a gene; V was cut back by 2 bases and J by 0 bases. The germline gives CDR1 GTSNPN, CDR2 SVGIG (reference sequence). The CDR3 bases are TGTGCCTGGAGTCTGGCGGGGGGGCCCTCCTACAATGAGCAGTTCTTC. Translated, it gives CAWSLAGGPSYNEQFF.

CDR3 amino acids: CASFTLGQGYEQYF. The DNA for the CDR3 is TGTGCCAGCTTTACCTTGGGACAGGGCTACGAGCAGTACTTC. The rearrangement uses TRBV25-1 and TRBJ2-7; TRBD1 aligns across 9 bases. Germline CDR1 and CDR2: MGHDK and SYGVNS. The CDR3 covers 14 residues. Trimming removed 8 bases from V and 3 bases from J; junction bases left unmatched: 8.

The gene calls are TRBV9 and TRBJ2-2; 8 positions agree with TRBD1. Losses at the gene ends were 1 base for V and 7 bases for J; bases not matched to a gene: 9. Germline-derived CDR1 and CDR2 are SGDLS and YYNGEE. There are 16 residues in the CDR3. Here the CDR3 DNA reads TGTGCCAGCAGCGTATTTGGACAGGGTTTTAACGGGGAGCTGTTTTTT. It yields the protein CASSVFGQGFNGELFF.

The V and J genes are TRBV2 and TRBJ2-6; D is possibly TRBD1 or TRBD2 (5 bases each). V gave up 5 bases and J gave up 2 bases, with 10 bases separating them. Germline V gene data show CDR1 as SNHLY and CDR2 as FYNNEI. The CDR3 contains 15 residues. The CDR3 sequence: CASSWDGTGANVLTF. In DNA, the CDR3 is TGTGCCAGCAGTTGGGACGGGACTGGGGCCAACGTCCTGACTTTC.

In this sample, this clone turned up a few times. CDR3 nucleotides: TGTGCCAGCAGCCAAAGTACAGGGGGCTCCTACAATGAGCAGTTCTTC. Translated, it gives CASSQSTGGSYNEQFF. This chain connects TRBV14 to TRBJ2-1; 8 bases are shared with TRBD1. This CDR3 is 16 amino acids long. From germline, CDR1 is SGHDN and CDR2 FVKESK. The V and J ends lost 2 bases and 0 bases, in that order; junction bases with no gene match: 3.

This clone was seen a single time. CDR3 coding DNA: TGTGCCAGTAGTATTACCCAGGGAAACATTCAGTACTTC. As protein: CASSITQGNIQYF. V gene TRBV19 combines with J gene TRBJ2-4, with D possibly matching TRBD1 (5 bases). CDR1 is LNHDA and CDR2 is SQIVND in the germline V gene (reference sequence). V was pared by 3 bases and J by 6 bases, with 9 bases between. This CDR3 is built from 13 residues.

For the CDR3, the DNA is TGCGCCAGCAGCCAAGATCTTCTAATCGAGCAGTACTTC. Its protein is CASSQDLLIEQYF. V usage is TRBV4-3 and J usage is TRBJ2-7; unclear D gene. The V end lost 0 bases, the J end lost 6 bases, and 9 bases lay between the germline ends. The germline CDR1 and CDR2 sequences are LGHNA and YSLEER. CDR3 length: 13 amino acids.

V gene TRBV6-5 combines with J gene TRBJ1-1; D call uncertain. Germline CDR1 reads MNHEY; CDR2 reads SVGAGI. The CDR3 has 13 amino acids. V shed 6 bases and J shed 0 bases, with 8 bases lying between them. CDR3 protein: CASSRGLNTEAFF. The CDR3, as DNA: TGTGCCAGCAGCCGAGGGTTGAACACTGAAGCTTTCTTT.

The chain uses TRBV29-1 and TRBJ2-5; a weak D match, TRBD1 (7 bases). V was cut by 3 bases and J by 1 base, with 18 bases left in between. The CDR3 covers 16 residues. Germline V gives CDR1 SQVTM, CDR2 ANQGSEA. As DNA, the CDR3 is TGCAGCGTTGAGGTTCGGGCAGGGGGAGGCCAAGAGACCCAGTACTTC. Translating it yields CSVEVRAGGGQETQYF.

V gene TRBV9 combines with J gene TRBJ2-7; D is possibly TRBD1 (6 bases). The CDR3 is 16 residues long. V lost 4 bases and J 0 bases, leaving 17 bases between the germline ends. Germline CDR1 is SGDLS and CDR2 is YYNGEE. The CDR3 loop reads CASSPQQGQSSYEQYF. Here the CDR3 DNA reads TGTGCCAGCAGCCCCCAGCAGGGGCAGAGCTCCTACGAGCAGTACTTC.

This clone appeared a few times. Different DNA sequences within this sample yield the same CDR3. This rearrangement joins TRBV20-1 to TRBJ1-3; D is unresolved. There are 11 residues in the CDR3. The V gene lost 6 bases and the J gene lost 0 bases, with 3 bases spanning the gap. CDR1 and CDR2 (germline): DFQATT, SNEGSKA (reference sequence). CDR3 in amino acids: CSADSGNTIYF. CDR3 nucleotide sequence: TGCAGTGCCGACTCTGGAAACACCATATATTTT.

The rearrangement uses TRBV6-6 and TRBJ2-3; no clear D. Germline V lookup: CDR1 MNHNY, CDR2 SVGAGI (reference sequence). V was shortened by 8 bases and J by 5 bases, with 17 bases between the two germline ends. CDR3 length: 14 amino acids. The CDR3 DNA follows: TGTGCCAGCCGGGTTCCCTCCAGTGGAGATACGCAGTATTTT. Protein sequence: CASRVPSSGDTQYF.

The chain links TRBV2 to TRBJ2-1; D is unresolved. Trimming took off 6 bases at V and 3 bases at J, with 12 bases between the two ends. The CDR3 length is 14 residues. Germline V gene data show CDR1 as SNHLY and CDR2 as FYNNEI. The CDR3 region is CASRDPVNYNEQFF. Written as DNA, the CDR3 is TGTGCCAGCAGGGACCCTGTGAACTACAATGAGCAGTTCTTC.